This record concerns one T cell receptor (beta chain) sequence. TCRdb keeps only in-frame clones here, not all; method: immunoSEQ multiplex PCR. The profile shows roughly 2.6 million clones, approximately 92% of them singletons. Germline V gene sequence: CDR1 SNHLY, CDR2 FYNNEI. V was shortened by 4 bases and J by 1 base, with 11 bases between the two germline ends. The CDR3 totals 15 residues. This record comes from a study of shared clonotypes between healthy human individuals. The chain uses TRBV2 and TRBJ1-5, with D possibly matching TRBD1 (5 bases). The receptor was isolated from a man aged 18 to 30 in good health. Sequencing was done on a sample of naive CD4+ T cells sorted from blood. Regarding subset: CD45RA+ positively selected. In DNA, the CDR3 is TGTGCCAGCAGTGGTAAGGGGACGAGCAATCAGCCCCAGCATTTT. It is translated as CASSGKGTSNQPQHF.